Shown below are 27 T cell receptor beta chains from a single sample sequenced in a study of blood T cell repertoires in COVID-19. The method was immunoSEQ multiplex PCR; TCRdb's version includes in-frame clones alone and lacks a portion of them. The sample lists under 200,000 clones; about 90% were seen once. The specimen sequenced was peripheral blood. These receptors all come from a woman in her fifties or sixties with COVID-19, enrolled during active disease.

The chain employs TRBV27 and TRBJ2-2, with a weak D call TRBD2 (5 bases). Per germline, CDR1 MNHEY and CDR2 SMNVEV (reference sequence). CDR3 length: 13 residues. Trimming removed 5 bases at V and 7 bases at J, with 11 bases between. The CDR3 reads CASSLLLVGELFF. The DNA of the CDR3 is TGTGCCAGCAGTCTATTACTAGTCGGGGAGCTGTTTTTT.

This clone appeared a single time. The V and J genes are TRBV7-3 and TRBJ2-1, with D possibly matching TRBD2 (6 bases). V shed 2 bases and J shed 7 bases, with 12 bases lying between them. The CDR3 is 14 amino acids. Germline assignment: CDR1 SGHTA and CDR2 FQGTGA. The CDR3 region has the DNA TGTGCCAGCAGCTTACCAGGAGGGCGGAATGAGCAGTTCTTC. It is translated as CASSLPGGRNEQFF.

The chain couples TRBV4-3 to TRBJ2-2, with 8 bases identical to TRBD2. The germline V gene encodes CDR1 LGHNA and CDR2 YSLEER. V shed 11 bases and J 0 bases; nucleotides not matched to a gene: 5. The CDR3 spans 14 residues. CDR3 sequence (DNA): TGCGCCGGACGAGCGGGAGCGAACACCGGGGAGCTGTTTTTT. It encodes CAGRAGANTGELFF.

The rearrangement joins TRBV29-1 to TRBJ2-3; 7 nucleotides match TRBD1. CDR3 size: 14 residues. Germline values: CDR1 SQVTM, CDR2 ANQGSEA. As DNA, the CDR3 is TGCAGTTATGGCAGGGGGTGGGTCACAGATACGCAGTATTTT. Protein product: CSYGRGWVTDTQYF.

The chain couples TRBV11-3 to TRBJ2-5; the D gene is possibly TRBD2 (5 bases). V gave up 5 bases and J gave up 4 bases, with 17 bases separating them. The CDR3 runs 15 residues. The germline CDR1 and CDR2 sequences are SGHNT and YENEEA. CDR3 amino acids: CASSTAWAGGETQYF. CDR3 bases: TGTGCCAGCAGCACAGCATGGGCAGGAGGAGAGACCCAGTACTTC.

The chain is built from TRBV14 and TRBJ2-1; D unresolved. The V gene lost 1 base and the J gene lost 5 bases, with 9 bases spanning the gap. This CDR3 comprises 14 residues. CDR1 and CDR2 from the germline V gene are SGHDN and FVKESK. The CDR3 protein is CASSQVGLNNEQFF. The CDR3, as DNA: TGTGCCAGCAGCCAAGTCGGTTTAAACAATGAGCAGTTCTTC.

This chain links TRBV6-2 or TRBV6-3 with TRBJ1-1, with D possibly matching TRBD1 (6 bases). CDR1 is MNHEY, CDR2 SVGEGT, per germline. V was trimmed by 2 bases and J by 1 base, leaving 23 bases between them. The CDR3 sequence is 19 residues long. The CDR3, as DNA: TGTGCCAGCAGTTACCCAACGACAGGACCAGACTCAAGGAACACTGAAGCTTTCTTT. This encodes CASSYPTTGPDSRNTEAFF.

The J gene is TRBJ2-1, the V gene TRBV5-1, with 8 nucleotides matching TRBD2. The germline gives CDR1 SGHRS, CDR2 YFSETQ. V gave up 0 bases and J gave up 6 bases; unmatched junction bases: 5. The CDR3 contains 15 residues. CDR3 in DNA: TGCGCCAGCAGCTTGGACGGGAGGGCCGGCAATGAGCAGTTCTTC. Translation gives CASSLDGRAGNEQFF.

The chain recombines TRBV7-8 with TRBJ2-5; possibly TRBD2 for D (5 bases). V dropped 3 bases and J dropped 4 bases, with 15 bases sitting between them. Germline V gene sequence: CDR1 SGHVS, CDR2 FQNEAQ. The CDR3 has 15 amino acids. The DNA of the CDR3 is TGTGCCAGCAGCTTTGGGCTAACTAGGGTAGAGACCCAGTACTTC. Translation: CASSFGLTRVETQYF.

Turning to this clone: One end of the junction fails to match germline, which may point to a read error. V usage is TRBV7-7 and J usage is TRBJ2-5; 8 positions agree with TRBD2. Germline CDR1 and CDR2: SSHAT and FNYEAQ (reference sequence). This CDR3 is 15 amino acids long. The CDR3 loop is CASSPQAGALGAQYF. The CDR3 DNA follows: TGTGCTAGCAGCCCCCAAGCGGGAGCGCTAGGGGCCCAGTACTTC.

The chain recombines TRBV7-2 with TRBJ1-6; 10 bases align to TRBD1. The germline gives CDR1 SGHTA, CDR2 FQGNSA. This CDR3 contains 16 residues. Trimming took 0 bases from V and 7 from J; bases not matched to a gene: 3. The CDR3 DNA sequence: TGTGCCAGCAGCTTAGCCGGGACAGGGGCCAATTCACCCCTCCACTTT. It yields the protein CASSLAGTGANSPLHF.

The chain recombines TRBV7-2 with TRBJ2-1; 9 bases agree with TRBD2. The ends lost 5 bases at V and 10 bases at J; junction bases unmatched: 15. Germline loops: CDR1 SGHTA, CDR2 FQGNSA. This CDR3 contains 16 residues. The chain's CDR3 is CASSPNAGAGGNEQFF. In DNA, the CDR3 is TGTGCCAGCAGCCCGAATGCTGGGGCGGGAGGGAACGAGCAGTTCTTC. Combining the CDR3 with reference TRBV7-2 and TRBJ2-1 gives the whole variable domain GAGVSQSPSNKVTEKGKDVELRCDPISGHTALYWYRQSLGQGLEFLIYFQGNSAPDKSGLPSDRFSAERTGGSVSTLTIQRTQQEDSAVYLCASSPNAGAGGNEQFFGPGTRLTVL.

V usage is TRBV7-9 and J usage is TRBJ2-6; TRBD1 might be the D (5 bases). Germline V lookup: CDR1 SEHNR, CDR2 FQNEAQ (reference sequence). This CDR3 comprises 15 residues. Trimming left V 5 bases short and J 0 bases short, with 8 bases between. This CDR3 reads CASSLTVSGANVLTF. CDR3 nucleotides: TGTGCCAGCAGCCTGACAGTCTCTGGGGCCAACGTCCTGACTTTC. The full variable domain, rest sourced from reference TRBV7-9 and TRBJ2-6, is DTGVSQNPRHKITKRGQNVTFRCDPISEHNRLYWYRQTLGQGPEFLTYFQNEAQLEKSRLLSDRFSAERPKGSFSTLEIQRTEQGDSAMYLCASSLTVSGANVLTFGAGSRLTVL.

V usage is TRBV24-1 and J usage is TRBJ2-1, with D possibly TRBD2 on 5 matching bases. Trimming took off 6 bases at V and 2 bases at J, with 16 bases between the two ends. CDR3 size: 16 residues. Germline loops: CDR1 KGHDR, CDR2 SFDVKD. The CDR3 loop is CATSPKELGPYNEQFF. DNA of the CDR3: TGTGCCACCAGTCCTAAGGAACTAGGGCCCTACAATGAGCAGTTCTTC.

V is TRBV27 and J is TRBJ1-1; D unresolved. CDR3 length: 18 residues. V was pared by 6 bases and J by 0 bases, with 23 bases between. Per the germline V gene, CDR1 is MNHEY and CDR2 is SMNVEV (reference sequence). The CDR3, as DNA: TGTGCCAGCAGCCCTCACCGTGGGTCAGGATACATGAACACTGAAGCTTTCTTT. Its protein product is CASSPHRGSGYMNTEAFF.

CDR3: CASSPRSGGASNYGYTF. DNA for the CDR3: TGTGCCAGCAGTCCCCGGTCAGGGGGCGCTTCAAACTATGGCTACACCTTC. The rearrangement links TRBV6-6 to TRBJ1-2; 8 bases agree with TRBD1. The CDR3 contains 17 residues. Trimming at V came to 5 bases and at J to 2 bases, leaving 13 bases not matched to a gene. The germline gives CDR1 MNHNY, CDR2 SVGAGI (reference sequence).

The chain carries TRBV14 and TRBJ2-1; 12 bases match TRBD2. J gave up 6 bases and V 8 bases, and 8 bases lay outside the gene matches. CDR1 and CDR2 from the germline V gene are SGHDN and FVKESK. The CDR3 has 15 residues. CDR3: CASAALAGGSNEQFF. Written as DNA, the CDR3 is TGTGCCAGCGCCGCACTAGCGGGAGGATCCAATGAGCAGTTCTTC.

The CDR3 loop reads CASSRDRDYEQYF. CDR3 coding DNA: TGTGCCAGCAGCCGGGACAGGGACTACGAGCAGTACTTC. The J gene is TRBJ2-7, the V gene TRBV2, with 9 bases matching TRBD1. In germline, CDR1 is SNHLY, CDR2 FYNNEI. The CDR3 totals 13 residues. V shed 6 bases, J shed 3 bases, and the junction held 3 bases outside the gene matches.

The chain has TRBV29-1 and TRBJ2-1; TRBD2 agrees at 9 bases. The CDR3 length is 15 residues. Germline V gene data show CDR1 as SQVTM and CDR2 as ANQGSEA. V dropped 5 bases and J dropped 12; count of bases not matched to a gene: 17. CDR3 bases: TGCAGCGTTATTTGGGGGAGAGGGACTAGCTTCGGGCAGTTCTTC. This codes for CSVIWGRGTSFGQFF.

The gene calls are TRBV9 and TRBJ1-2; 7 bases fit TRBD1. The ends lost 0 bases at V and 3 bases at J; junction bases unmatched: 2. From germline, CDR1 is SGDLS and CDR2 YYNGEE. There are 14 residues in the CDR3. The CDR3 coding sequence is TGTGCCAGCAGCGTAGGAGGGGGCCACTATGGCTACACCTTC. Its protein is CASSVGGGHYGYTF.

The CDR3: CASRPQGGLTEGKNIQYF. The CDR3 DNA sequence: TGTGCCAGTCGCCCCCAAGGTGGGCTAACCGAGGGCAAAAACATTCAGTACTTC. V is TRBV19 and J is TRBJ2-4; D possibly corresponds to TRBD2 (5 bases). V was pared by 8 bases and J by 3 bases, with 26 bases between. Germline assignment: CDR1 LNHDA and CDR2 SQIVND (reference sequence). The CDR3 extends over 18 amino acids.

The chain carries TRBV6-5 and TRBJ1-2, with TRBD1 matching 7 bases. Trimming at V came to 5 bases and at J to 5 bases, leaving 8 bases not matched to a gene. CDR1 is MNHEY, CDR2 SVGAGI, per germline. The CDR3 covers 14 residues. CDR3 loop: CASSKLTGRYGYTF. The CDR3 nucleotides are TGTGCCAGCAGTAAACTGACAGGGCGATATGGCTACACCTTC.

The chain links TRBV24-1 to TRBJ1-2; D is undetermined. Per the germline V gene, CDR1 is KGHDR and CDR2 is SFDVKD. The CDR3 sequence is 13 residues long. V was trimmed by 0 bases and J by 7 bases, leaving 8 bases between them. CDR3 amino acids: CATSDLSGVGYTF. The CDR3 nucleotides read TGTGCCACCAGTGATTTGAGCGGGGTTGGCTACACCTTC.

The chain combines TRBV5-1 with TRBJ1-2, with TRBD1 identical over 9 bases. V lost 4 bases to trimming and J lost 4 bases; unmatched junction nucleotides: 8. Germline values: CDR1 SGHRS, CDR2 YFSETQ. The CDR3 covers 15 residues. The CDR3 DNA reads TGCGCCAGCAGCAGGGGACAGGGTGGAGGCTATGGCTACACCTTC. Translating gives CASSRGQGGGYGYTF.

This clone was observed a single time. The chain has TRBV7-9 and TRBJ1-2; a weak D match, TRBD1 (6 bases). The CDR3 length is 13 residues. CDR1 and CDR2 (germline): SEHNR, FQNEAQ (reference sequence). Between the trimmed V and J ends, which lost 3 bases and 4 bases, there was a span of 9 bases. DNA for the CDR3: TGTGCCAGCAGCTTGGGACATCTCTATGGCTACACCTTC. Its translation: CASSLGHLYGYTF.

The rearrangement uses TRBV5-1 and TRBJ1-2; D gene uncertain. Between the trimmed V and J ends, which lost 1 base and 8 bases, there was a span of 12 bases. The germline gives CDR1 SGHRS, CDR2 YFSETQ. The CDR3 contains 13 residues. Written as DNA, the CDR3 is TGCGCCAGCAGCTTGAACGGACTAGACGGCTACACCTTC. This encodes CASSLNGLDGYTF.

The chain has TRBV10-3 and TRBJ1-1; tentative D call: TRBD1 (5 bases). From germline, CDR1 is ENHRY and CDR2 SYGVKD. This CDR3 is 14 amino acids long. Between the trimmed V and J ends, which lost 6 bases and 0 bases, there was a span of 11 bases. The CDR3 here is CAIRDILLNTEAFF. In DNA, the CDR3 is TGTGCCATCAGGGACATACTTCTGAACACTGAAGCTTTCTTT.